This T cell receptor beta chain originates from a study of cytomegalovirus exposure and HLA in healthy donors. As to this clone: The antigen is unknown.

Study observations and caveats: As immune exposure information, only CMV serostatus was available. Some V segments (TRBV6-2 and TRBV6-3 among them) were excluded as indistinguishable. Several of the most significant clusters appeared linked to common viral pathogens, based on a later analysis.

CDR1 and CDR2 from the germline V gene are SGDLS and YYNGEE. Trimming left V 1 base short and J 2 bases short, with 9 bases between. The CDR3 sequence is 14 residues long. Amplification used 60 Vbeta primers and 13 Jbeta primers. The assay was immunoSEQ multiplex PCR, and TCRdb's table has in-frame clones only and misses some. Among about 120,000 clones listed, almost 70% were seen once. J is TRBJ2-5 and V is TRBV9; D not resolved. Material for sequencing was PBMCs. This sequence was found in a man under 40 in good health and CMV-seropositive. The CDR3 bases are TGTGCCAGCAGCGTATTCGGAGTACAAGAGACCCAGTACTTC. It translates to CASSVFGVQETQYF.